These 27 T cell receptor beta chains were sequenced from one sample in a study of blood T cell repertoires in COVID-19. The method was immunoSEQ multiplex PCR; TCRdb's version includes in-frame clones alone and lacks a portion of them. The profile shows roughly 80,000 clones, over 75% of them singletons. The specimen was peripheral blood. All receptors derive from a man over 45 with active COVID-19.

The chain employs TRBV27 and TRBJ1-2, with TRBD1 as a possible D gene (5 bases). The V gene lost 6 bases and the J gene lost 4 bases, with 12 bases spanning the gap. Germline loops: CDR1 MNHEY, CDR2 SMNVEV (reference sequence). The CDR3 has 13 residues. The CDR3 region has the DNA TGTGCCAGCAGCCTAACAGGCGCCTATGGCTACACCTTC. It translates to CASSLTGAYGYTF.

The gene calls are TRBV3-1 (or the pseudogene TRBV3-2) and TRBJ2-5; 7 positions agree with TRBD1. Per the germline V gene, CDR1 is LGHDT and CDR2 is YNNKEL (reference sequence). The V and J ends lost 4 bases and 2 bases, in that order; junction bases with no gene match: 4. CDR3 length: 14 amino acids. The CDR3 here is CASSPTGIQETQYF. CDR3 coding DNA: TGTGCCAGCAGCCCGACAGGGATTCAAGAGACCCAGTACTTC.

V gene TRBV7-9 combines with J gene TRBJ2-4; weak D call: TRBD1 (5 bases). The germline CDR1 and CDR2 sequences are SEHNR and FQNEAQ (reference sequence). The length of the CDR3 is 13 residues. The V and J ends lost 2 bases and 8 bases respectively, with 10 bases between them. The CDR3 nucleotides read TGTGCCAGCAGCTTAACAGGACGGTACATTCAGTACTTC. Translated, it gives CASSLTGRYIQYF.

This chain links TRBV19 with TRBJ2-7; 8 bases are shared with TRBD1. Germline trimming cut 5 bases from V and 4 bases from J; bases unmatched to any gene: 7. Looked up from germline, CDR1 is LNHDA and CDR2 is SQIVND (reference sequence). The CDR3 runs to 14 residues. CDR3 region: CASSSLTGEYEQYF. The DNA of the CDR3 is TGTGCCAGTAGTTCGCTGACAGGGGAGTACGAGCAGTACTTC.

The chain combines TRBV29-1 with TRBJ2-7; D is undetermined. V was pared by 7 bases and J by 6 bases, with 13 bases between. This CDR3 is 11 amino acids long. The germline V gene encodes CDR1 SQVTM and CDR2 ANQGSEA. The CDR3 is CSGEAGREQYF. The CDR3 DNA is TGCAGCGGTGAGGCAGGTCGCGAGCAGTACTTC.

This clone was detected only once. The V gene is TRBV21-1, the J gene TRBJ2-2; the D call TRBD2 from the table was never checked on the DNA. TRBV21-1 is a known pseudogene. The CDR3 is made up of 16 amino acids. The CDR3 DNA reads TGTGCCAGCAGCAAAACCGGACTAGTGGAAGTCGGGGAGCTGTTTTTT. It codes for CASSKTGLVEVGELFF.

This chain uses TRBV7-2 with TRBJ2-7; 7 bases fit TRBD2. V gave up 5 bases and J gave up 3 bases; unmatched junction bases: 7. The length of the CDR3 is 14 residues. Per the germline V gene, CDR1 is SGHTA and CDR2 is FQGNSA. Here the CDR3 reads CASSRTRSVYEQYF. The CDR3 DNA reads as TGTGCCAGCAGCCGGACTAGATCTGTCTACGAGCAGTACTTC.

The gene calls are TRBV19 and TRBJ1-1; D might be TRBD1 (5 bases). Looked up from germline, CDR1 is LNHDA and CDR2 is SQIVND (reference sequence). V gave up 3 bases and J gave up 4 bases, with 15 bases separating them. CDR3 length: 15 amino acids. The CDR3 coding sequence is TGTGCCAGTAGTATCCCGGGACTGGGGCTCACTGAAGCTTTCTTT. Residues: CASSIPGLGLTEAFF. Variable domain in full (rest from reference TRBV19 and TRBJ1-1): DGGITQSPKYLFRKEGQNVTLSCEQNLNHDAMYWYRQDPGQGLRLIYYSQIVNDFQKGDIAEGYSVSREKKESFPLTVTSAQKNPTAFYLCASSIPGLGLTEAFFGQGTRLTVV.

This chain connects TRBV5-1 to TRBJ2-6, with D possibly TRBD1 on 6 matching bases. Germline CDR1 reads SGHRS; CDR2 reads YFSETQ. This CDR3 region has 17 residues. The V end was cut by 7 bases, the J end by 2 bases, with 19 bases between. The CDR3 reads CASSPGAGATGANVLTF. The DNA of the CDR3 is TGCGCCAGCTCACCCGGGGCAGGGGCCACTGGGGCCAACGTCCTGACTTTC.

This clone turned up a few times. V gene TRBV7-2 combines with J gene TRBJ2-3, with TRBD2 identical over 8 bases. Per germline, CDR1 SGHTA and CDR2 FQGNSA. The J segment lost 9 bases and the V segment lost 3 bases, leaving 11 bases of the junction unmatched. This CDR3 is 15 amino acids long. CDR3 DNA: TGTGCCAGCAGCTTGCAGACTAGCGCCCGTGGGACGCAGTATTTT. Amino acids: CASSLQTSARGTQYF.

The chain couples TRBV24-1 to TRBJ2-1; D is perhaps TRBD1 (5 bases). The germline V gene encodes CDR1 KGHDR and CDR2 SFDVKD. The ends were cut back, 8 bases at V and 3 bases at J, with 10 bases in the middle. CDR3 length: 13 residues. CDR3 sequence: CATTGMDYNEQFF. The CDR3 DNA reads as TGTGCCACCACAGGGATGGACTACAATGAGCAGTTCTTC.

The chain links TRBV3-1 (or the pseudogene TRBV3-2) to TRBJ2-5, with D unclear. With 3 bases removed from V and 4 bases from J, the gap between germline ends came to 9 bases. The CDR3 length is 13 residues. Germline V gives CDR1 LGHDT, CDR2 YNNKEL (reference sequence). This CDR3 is CASSQPERETQYF. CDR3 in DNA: TGTGCCAGCAGCCAGCCAGAAAGAGAGACCCAGTACTTC.

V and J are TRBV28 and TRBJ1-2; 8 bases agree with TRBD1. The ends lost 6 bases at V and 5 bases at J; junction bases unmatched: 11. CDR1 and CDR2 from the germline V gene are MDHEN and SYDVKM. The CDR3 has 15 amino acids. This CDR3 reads CASSPGQGFGYGYTF. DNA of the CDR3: TGTGCCAGCAGCCCTGGACAGGGTTTTGGTTATGGCTACACCTTC.

CDR3 nucleotide sequence: TGTGCCAGCACACCACCCCAGGGGCGCGGGACTAGCAGGGAAATGAAAAACATTCAGTACTTC. This codes for CASTPPQGRGTSREMKNIQYF. The V call is TRBV27, the J call TRBJ2-4; TRBD2 matches at 9 bases. The trim removed 7 bases at V and 4 bases at J, leaving 26 bases unmatched. Germline V gives CDR1 MNHEY, CDR2 SMNVEV (reference sequence). The CDR3 is made up of 21 amino acids.

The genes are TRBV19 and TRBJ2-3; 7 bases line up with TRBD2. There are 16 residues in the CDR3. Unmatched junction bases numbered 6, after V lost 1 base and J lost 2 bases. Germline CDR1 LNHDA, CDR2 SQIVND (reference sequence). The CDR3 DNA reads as TGTGCCAGTAGTATAGGGCTGGGGGGGTACACAGATACGCAGTATTTT. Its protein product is CASSIGLGGYTDTQYF.

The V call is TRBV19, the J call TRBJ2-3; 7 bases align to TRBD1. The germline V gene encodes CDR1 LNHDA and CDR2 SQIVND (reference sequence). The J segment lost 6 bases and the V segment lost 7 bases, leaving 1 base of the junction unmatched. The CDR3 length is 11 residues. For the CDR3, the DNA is TGTGCCAGTAAACAGGGGGATACGCAGTATTTT. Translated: CASKQGDTQYF.

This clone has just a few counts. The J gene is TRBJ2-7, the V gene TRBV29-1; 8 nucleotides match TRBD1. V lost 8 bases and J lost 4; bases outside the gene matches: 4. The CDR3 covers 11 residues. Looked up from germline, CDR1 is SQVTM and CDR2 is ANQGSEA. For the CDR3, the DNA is TGCAGCATCACAGGGGGATACGAGCAGTACTTC. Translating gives CSITGGYEQYF.

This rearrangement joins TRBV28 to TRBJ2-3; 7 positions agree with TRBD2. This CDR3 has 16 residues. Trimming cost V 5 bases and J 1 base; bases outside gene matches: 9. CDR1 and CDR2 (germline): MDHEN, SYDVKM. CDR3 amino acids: CASSPRGVAGTDTQYF. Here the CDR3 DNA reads TGTGCCAGCAGTCCCCGGGGGGTAGCGGGCACAGATACGCAGTATTTT. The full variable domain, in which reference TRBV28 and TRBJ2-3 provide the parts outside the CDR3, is DVKVTQSSRYLVKRTGEKVFLECVQDMDHENMFWYRQDPGLGLRLIYFSYDVKMKEKGDIPEGYSVSREKKERFSLILESASTNQTSMYLCASSPRGVAGTDTQYFGPGTRLTVL.

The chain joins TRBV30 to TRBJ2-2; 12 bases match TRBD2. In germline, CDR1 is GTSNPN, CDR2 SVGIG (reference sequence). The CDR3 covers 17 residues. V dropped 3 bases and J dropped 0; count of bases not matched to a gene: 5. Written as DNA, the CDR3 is TGTGCCTGGAGCGGACTAGCGGGATCCGCGAACACCGGGGAGCTGTTTTTT. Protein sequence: CAWSGLAGSANTGELFF.

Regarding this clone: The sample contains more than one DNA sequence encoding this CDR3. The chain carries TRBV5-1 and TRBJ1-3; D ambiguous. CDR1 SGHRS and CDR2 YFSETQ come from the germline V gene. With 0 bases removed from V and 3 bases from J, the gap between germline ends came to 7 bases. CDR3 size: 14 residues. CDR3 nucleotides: TGCGCCAGCAGCTTGGATCGGGGTGGAAACACCATATATTTT. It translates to CASSLDRGGNTIYF.

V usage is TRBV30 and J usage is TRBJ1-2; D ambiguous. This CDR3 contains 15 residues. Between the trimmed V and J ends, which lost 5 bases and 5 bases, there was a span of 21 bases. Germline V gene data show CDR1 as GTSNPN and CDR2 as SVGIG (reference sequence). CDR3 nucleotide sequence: TGTGCCTGGGGGCGGGTTCAGCCACGACCTTATGGCTACACCTTC. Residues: CAWGRVQPRPYGYTF.

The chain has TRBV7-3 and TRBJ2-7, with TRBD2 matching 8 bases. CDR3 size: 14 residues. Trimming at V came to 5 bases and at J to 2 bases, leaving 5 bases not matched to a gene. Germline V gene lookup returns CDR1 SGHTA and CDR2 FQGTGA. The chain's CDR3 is CASSLGLGPYEQYF. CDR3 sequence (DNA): TGTGCCAGCAGCCTGGGACTAGGGCCCTACGAGCAGTACTTC.

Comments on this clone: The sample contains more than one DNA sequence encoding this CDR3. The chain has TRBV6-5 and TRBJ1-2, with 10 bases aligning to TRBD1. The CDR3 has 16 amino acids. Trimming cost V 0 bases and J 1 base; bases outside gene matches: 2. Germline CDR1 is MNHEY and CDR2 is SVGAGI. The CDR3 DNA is TGTGCCAGCAGTTACTCTCGGACAGGGGGTAACTATGGCTACACCTTC. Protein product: CASSYSRTGGNYGYTF.

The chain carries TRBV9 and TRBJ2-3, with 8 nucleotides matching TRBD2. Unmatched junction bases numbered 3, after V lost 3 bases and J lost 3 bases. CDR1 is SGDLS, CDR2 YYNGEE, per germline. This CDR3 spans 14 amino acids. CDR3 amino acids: CASSASGRTDTQYF. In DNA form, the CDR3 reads TGTGCCAGCAGCGCAAGCGGGAGAACAGATACGCAGTATTTT.

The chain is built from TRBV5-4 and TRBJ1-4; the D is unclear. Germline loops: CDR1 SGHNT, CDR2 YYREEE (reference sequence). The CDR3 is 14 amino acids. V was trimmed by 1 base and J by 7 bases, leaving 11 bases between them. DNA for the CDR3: TGTGCCAGCAGCTTGAGCCCCGCGGGTGAAAAACTGTTTTTT. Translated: CASSLSPAGEKLFF.

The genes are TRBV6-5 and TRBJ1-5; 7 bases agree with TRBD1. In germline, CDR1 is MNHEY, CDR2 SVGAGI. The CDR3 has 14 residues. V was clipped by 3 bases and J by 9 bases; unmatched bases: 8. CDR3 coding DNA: TGTGCCAGCAGTTATAAACAGGGGACGCGGCCCCAGCATTTT. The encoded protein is CASSYKQGTRPQHF.

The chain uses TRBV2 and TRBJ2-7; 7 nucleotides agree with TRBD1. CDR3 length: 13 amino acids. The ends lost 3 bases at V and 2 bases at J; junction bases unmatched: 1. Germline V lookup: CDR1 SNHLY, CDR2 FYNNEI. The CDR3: CASSETGTYEQYF. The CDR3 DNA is TGTGCCAGCAGTGAGACAGGGACCTACGAGCAGTACTTC.